The 16 T cell receptor beta chains presented below share a single source sample, sequenced in a study of T cell responses to AZD1222 COVID-19 vaccine. The assay was immunoSEQ multiplex PCR, and TCRdb's table has in-frame clones only and misses some. This table holds around 210,000 clones, roughly 94% found once. The sequencing used peripheral blood, collected 28 days after the second dose of the MenACWY control vaccine. The receptors come from an adult who received the MenACWY meningococcal vaccine as a control.

CDR3 bases: TGTGCCAGCAGCGTAGCCAGGACAGGTCAAGAGACCCAGTACTTC. Its translation is CASSVARTGQETQYF. The chain uses TRBV9 and TRBJ2-5; TRBD1 matches 7 bases. The CDR3 runs to 15 residues. V lost 0 bases to trimming and J lost 2 bases; unmatched junction nucleotides: 4. Germline V CDR1 and CDR2: SGDLS, YYNGEE.

The gene calls are TRBV6-5 and TRBJ2-3, with D possibly matching TRBD2 (6 bases). V lost 5 bases and J lost 0, with 9 bases in between. The CDR3 runs 14 residues. Germline assignment: CDR1 MNHEY and CDR2 SVGAGI. CDR3 amino acids: CASSPLASTDTQYF. CDR3 coding DNA: TGTGCCAGCAGTCCTCTAGCGAGCACAGATACGCAGTATTTT.

The V call is TRBV27, the J call TRBJ1-6; a weak D match, TRBD1 (6 bases). Per germline, CDR1 MNHEY and CDR2 SMNVEV (reference sequence). The CDR3 loop spans 14 amino acids. Trimming took off 1 base at V and 6 bases at J, with 7 bases between the two ends. CDR3 nucleotide sequence: TGTGCCAGCAGTTTATGGGGGCGTAATTCACCCCTCCACTTT. Its protein product is CASSLWGRNSPLHF.

The chain carries TRBV5-6 and TRBJ2-2; 10 bases are a match to TRBD2. Per the germline V gene, CDR1 is SGHDT and CDR2 is YYEEEE. There are 17 residues in the CDR3. The junction had 16 bases not matched to a gene; V was cut back by 7 bases and J by 7 bases. The CDR3 loop reads CASLRSGLAGVYGELFF. CDR3 coding DNA: TGTGCCAGCCTAAGGTCGGGCCTAGCGGGAGTTTACGGGGAGCTGTTTTTT.

This clone came up once. The chain recombines TRBV15 with TRBJ2-5; D perhaps matches TRBD1 (5 bases). The CDR3 has 13 residues. Per the germline V gene, CDR1 is LNHNV and CDR2 is YYDKDF (reference sequence). Trimming stripped 5 bases from V and 4 bases from J, with 11 bases between. The CDR3 spells CATSARVGETQYF. The CDR3 DNA reads as TGTGCCACCAGCGCCAGGGTGGGAGAGACCCAGTACTTC.

This clone appeared once. The V gene is TRBV28, the J gene TRBJ1-4; D is unclear. The CDR3 is 15 amino acids. Germline V gene lookup returns CDR1 MDHEN and CDR2 SYDVKM. V was pared by 2 bases and J by 3 bases, with 10 bases between. The CDR3 bases are TGTGCCAGCAGTTTAACGGGTTTTCCTAATGAAAAACTGTTTTTT. It encodes CASSLTGFPNEKLFF. Based on the CDR3 plus reference TRBV28 and TRBJ1-4, the full variable domain is DVKVTQSSRYLVKRTGEKVFLECVQDMDHENMFWYRQDPGLGLRLIYFSYDVKMKEKGDIPEGYSVSREKKERFSLILESASTNQTSMYLCASSLTGFPNEKLFFGSGTQLSVL.

The chain employs TRBV5-4 and TRBJ2-1; D is unresolved. Trimming removed 0 bases at V and 5 bases at J, with 9 bases between. The CDR3 extends over 14 amino acids. The germline V gene has CDR1 SGHNT and CDR2 YYREEE (reference sequence). CDR3 residues: CASSLVQVDNEQFF. As DNA, the CDR3 is TGTGCCAGCAGCTTGGTCCAGGTAGACAATGAGCAGTTCTTC. Based on the CDR3 plus reference TRBV5-4 and TRBJ2-1, the full variable domain is ETGVTQSPTHLIKTRGQQVTLRCSSQSGHNTVSWYQQALGQGPQFIFQYYREEENGRGNFPPRFSGLQFPNYSSELNVNALELDDSALYLCASSLVQVDNEQFFGPGTRLTVL.

The chain uses TRBV7-6 and TRBJ1-6, with TRBD1 as a possible D gene (5 bases). The germline CDR1 and CDR2 sequences are SGHVS and FNYEAQ. The CDR3 contains 15 residues. V lost 1 base and J 4 bases, leaving 8 bases between the germline ends. CDR3 nucleotide sequence: TGTGCCAGCAGCTTAGAGCAGGGTTATAATTCACCCCTCCACTTT. Its translation: CASSLEQGYNSPLHF.

The chain joins TRBV27 to TRBJ2-3; 10 bases are a match to TRBD1. The CDR3 length is 16 residues. Germline V CDR1 and CDR2: MNHEY, SMNVEV (reference sequence). Losses at the gene ends were 5 bases for V and 4 bases for J; bases not matched to a gene: 9. Here the CDR3 reads CASSTGDRGPADTQYF. The CDR3 nucleotides are TGTGCCAGCAGTACCGGGGACAGGGGCCCGGCAGATACGCAGTATTTT.

CDR3 coding DNA: TGTGCCAGCTCACCCTCTGAGGCGAACCTTCAGTACTTC. The encoded protein is CASSPSEANLQYF. This rearrangement joins TRBV18 to TRBJ2-4, with D unresolved. The V gene's germline CDR1 is KGHSH and CDR2 LQKENI. CDR3 length: 13 residues. Trimming took 3 bases from V and 11 from J, leaving 14 bases between them.

The genes are TRBV21-1 and TRBJ2-7; the table calls TRBD1, which could not be checked here. TRBV21-1 is listed as a pseudogene. This CDR3 has 12 amino acids. The CDR3 loop is CASRPGQGAPEV. The DNA of the CDR3 is TGTGCCAGCAGACCGGGACAGGGGGCCCCGGAGGTC.

This clone was seen once. V and J are TRBV14 and TRBJ1-6; D remains ambiguous. Trimming shortened V by 0 bases and J by 10 bases, and 7 bases separated the two germline ends. The CDR3 contains 13 residues. The V gene's germline CDR1 is SGHDN and CDR2 FVKESK. In DNA form, the CDR3 reads TGTGCCAGCAGCCAAGATCCTAGGTCACCCCTCCACTTT. Translating it yields CASSQDPRSPLHF.

V gene TRBV28 combines with J gene TRBJ1-5; D possibly corresponds to TRBD1 (6 bases). Per germline, CDR1 MDHEN and CDR2 SYDVKM. The CDR3 contains 15 residues. Trimming removed 0 bases at V and 7 bases at J, with 13 bases between. CDR3 in DNA: TGTGCCAGCAGTTTATGGACAGGAATAGGCCAGCCCCAGCATTTT. This gives the protein CASSLWTGIGQPQHF.

The chain uses TRBV3-1 (or the pseudogene TRBV3-2) and TRBJ2-5; TRBD2 agrees at 8 bases. The CDR3 loop spans 15 amino acids. Per germline, CDR1 LGHDT and CDR2 YNNKEL (reference sequence). The V gene end was trimmed by 1 base and the J gene end by 2 bases; junction bases not matched to a gene: 3. CDR3 sequence: CASSQGTSLQETQYF. The CDR3 DNA follows: TGTGCCAGCAGCCAAGGGACTAGCCTACAAGAGACCCAGTACTTC.

In DNA, the CDR3 is TGTGCCAGCAGTTTGGAAGTCTATGAGCAGTTCTTC. This codes for CASSLEVYEQFF. V gene TRBV28 combines with J gene TRBJ2-1; D remains unclear. Germline V gives CDR1 MDHEN, CDR2 SYDVKM. With 3 bases removed from V and 8 bases from J, the gap between germline ends came to 8 bases. CDR3 length: 12 residues.

This chain links TRBV2 with TRBJ2-3; 8 positions agree with TRBD1. Germline V gene sequence: CDR1 SNHLY, CDR2 FYNNEI. Trimming cost V 6 bases and J 1 base; bases outside gene matches: 3. The CDR3 totals 14 residues. CDR3 residues: CASRLQGGTDTQYF. CDR3 nucleotides: TGTGCCAGCAGACTACAGGGGGGCACAGATACGCAGTATTTT. Filled out from reference TRBV2 and TRBJ2-3, the complete variable domain reads EPEVTQTPSHQVTQMGQEVILRCVPISNHLYFYWYRQILGQKVEFLVSFYNNEISEKSEIFDDQFSVERPDGSNFTLKIRSTKLEDSAMYFCASRLQGGTDTQYFGPGTRLTVL.